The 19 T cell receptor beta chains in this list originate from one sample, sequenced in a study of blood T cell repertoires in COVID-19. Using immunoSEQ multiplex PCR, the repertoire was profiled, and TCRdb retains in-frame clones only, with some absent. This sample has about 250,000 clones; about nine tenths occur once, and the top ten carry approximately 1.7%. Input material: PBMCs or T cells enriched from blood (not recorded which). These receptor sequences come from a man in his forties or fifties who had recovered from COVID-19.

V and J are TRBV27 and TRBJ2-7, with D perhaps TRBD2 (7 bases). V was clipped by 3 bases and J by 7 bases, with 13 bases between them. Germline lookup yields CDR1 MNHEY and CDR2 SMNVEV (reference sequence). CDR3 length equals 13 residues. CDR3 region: CASSLSRGGEQYF. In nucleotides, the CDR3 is TGTGCCAGCAGTTTGAGCAGGGGAGGGGAGCAGTACTTC.

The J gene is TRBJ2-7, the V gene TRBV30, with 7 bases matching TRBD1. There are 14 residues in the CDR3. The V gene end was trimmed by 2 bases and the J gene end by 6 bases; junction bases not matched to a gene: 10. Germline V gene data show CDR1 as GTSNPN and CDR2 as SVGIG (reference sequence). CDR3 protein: CAWSLGQAIREQYF. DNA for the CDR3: TGTGCCTGGAGTCTCGGACAGGCGATTCGCGAGCAGTACTTC.

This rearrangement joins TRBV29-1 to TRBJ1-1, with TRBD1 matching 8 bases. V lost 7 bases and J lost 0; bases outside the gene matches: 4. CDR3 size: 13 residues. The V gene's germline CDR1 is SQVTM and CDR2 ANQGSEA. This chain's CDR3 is CSALTGVNTEAFF. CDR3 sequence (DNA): TGCAGCGCCCTGACAGGGGTGAACACTGAAGCTTTCTTT.

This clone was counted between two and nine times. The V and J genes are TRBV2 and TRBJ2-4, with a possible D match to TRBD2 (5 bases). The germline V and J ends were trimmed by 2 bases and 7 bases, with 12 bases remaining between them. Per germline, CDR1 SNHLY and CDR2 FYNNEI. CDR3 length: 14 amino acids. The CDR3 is CASSENGLYNIQYF. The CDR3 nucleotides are TGTGCCAGCAGTGAAAATGGACTCTATAACATTCAGTACTTC.

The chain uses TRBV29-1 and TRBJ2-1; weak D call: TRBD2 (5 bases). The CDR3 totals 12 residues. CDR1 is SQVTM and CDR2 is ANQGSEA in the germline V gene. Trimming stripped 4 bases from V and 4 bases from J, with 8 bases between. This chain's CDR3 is CSVGAGYNEQFF. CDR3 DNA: TGCAGCGTTGGCGCGGGTTACAATGAGCAGTTCTTC.

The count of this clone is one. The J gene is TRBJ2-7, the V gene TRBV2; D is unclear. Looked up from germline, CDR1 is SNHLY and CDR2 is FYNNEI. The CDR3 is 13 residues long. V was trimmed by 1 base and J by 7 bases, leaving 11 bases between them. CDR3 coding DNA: TGTGCCAGCAGTGAAGATTTTGCGGATGAGCAGTACTTC. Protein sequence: CASSEDFADEQYF.

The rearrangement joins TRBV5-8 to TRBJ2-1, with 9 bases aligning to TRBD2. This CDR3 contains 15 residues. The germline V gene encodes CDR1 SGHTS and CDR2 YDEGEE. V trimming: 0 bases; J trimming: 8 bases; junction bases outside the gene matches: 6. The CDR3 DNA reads TGTGCCAGCAGCTTGGGCGGGAGGGCCTTGGATGAGCAGTTCTTC. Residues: CASSLGGRALDEQFF.

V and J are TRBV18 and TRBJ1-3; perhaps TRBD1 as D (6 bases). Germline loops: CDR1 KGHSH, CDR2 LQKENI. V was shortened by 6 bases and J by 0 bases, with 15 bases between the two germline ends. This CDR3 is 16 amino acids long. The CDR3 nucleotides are TGTGCCAGCTCCGAAACGGGACATGCCTCTGGAAACACCATATATTTT. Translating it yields CASSETGHASGNTIYF.

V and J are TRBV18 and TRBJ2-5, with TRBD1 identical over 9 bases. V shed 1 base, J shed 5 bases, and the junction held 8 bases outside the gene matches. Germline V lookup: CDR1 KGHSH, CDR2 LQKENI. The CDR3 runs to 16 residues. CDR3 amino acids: CASSPRTGTGSETQYF. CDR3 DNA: TGTGCCAGCTCACCACGAACCGGGACAGGGTCGGAGACCCAGTACTTC.

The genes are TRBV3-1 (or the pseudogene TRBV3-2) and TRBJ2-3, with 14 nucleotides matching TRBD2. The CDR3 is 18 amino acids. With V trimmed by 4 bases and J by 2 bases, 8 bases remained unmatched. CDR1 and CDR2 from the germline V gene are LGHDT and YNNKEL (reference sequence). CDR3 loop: CASSRGLAGASYTDTQYF. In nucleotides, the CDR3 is TGTGCCAGCAGCCGGGGACTAGCGGGAGCGTCCTACACAGATACGCAGTATTTT.

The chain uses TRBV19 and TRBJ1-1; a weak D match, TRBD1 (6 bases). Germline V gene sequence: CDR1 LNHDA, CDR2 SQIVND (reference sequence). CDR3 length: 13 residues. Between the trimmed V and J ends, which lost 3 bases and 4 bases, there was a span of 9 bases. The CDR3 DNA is TGTGCCAGTAGTATGCAGGGGCCCACTGAAGCTTTCTTT. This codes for CASSMQGPTEAFF.

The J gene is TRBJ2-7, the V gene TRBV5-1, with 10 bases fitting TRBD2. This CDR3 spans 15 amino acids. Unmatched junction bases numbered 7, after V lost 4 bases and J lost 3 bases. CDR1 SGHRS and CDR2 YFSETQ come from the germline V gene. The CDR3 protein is CASSKEAGGDYEQYF. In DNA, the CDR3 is TGCGCCAGCAGCAAAGAAGCGGGAGGGGACTACGAGCAGTACTTC. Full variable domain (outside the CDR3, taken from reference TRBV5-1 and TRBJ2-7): KAGVTQTPRYLIKTRGQQVTLSCSPISGHRSVSWYQQTPGQGLQFLFEYFSETQRNKGNFPGRFSGRQFSNSRSEMNVSTLELGDSALYLCASSKEAGGDYEQYFGPGTRLTVT.

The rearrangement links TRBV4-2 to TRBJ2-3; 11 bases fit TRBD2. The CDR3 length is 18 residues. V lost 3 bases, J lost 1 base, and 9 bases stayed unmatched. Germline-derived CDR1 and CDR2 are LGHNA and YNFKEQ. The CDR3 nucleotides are TGTGCCAGCAGCCACGGACTAGCGGGTTCCTCGGGCACAGATACGCAGTATTTT. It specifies CASSHGLAGSSGTDTQYF.

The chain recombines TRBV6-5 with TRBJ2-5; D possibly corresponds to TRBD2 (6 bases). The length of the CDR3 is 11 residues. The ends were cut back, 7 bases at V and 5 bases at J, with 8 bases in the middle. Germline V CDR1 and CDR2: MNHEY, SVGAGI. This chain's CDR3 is CASTGRETQYF. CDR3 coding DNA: TGTGCCAGCACAGGGAGGGAGACCCAGTACTTC.

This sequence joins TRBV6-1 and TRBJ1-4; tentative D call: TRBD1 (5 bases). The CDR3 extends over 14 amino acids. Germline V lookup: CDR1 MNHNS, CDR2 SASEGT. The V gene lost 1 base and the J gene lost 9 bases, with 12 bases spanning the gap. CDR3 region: CASSEEWVGQKLFF. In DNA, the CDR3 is TGTGCCAGCAGTGAAGAATGGGTGGGGCAAAAACTGTTTTTT.

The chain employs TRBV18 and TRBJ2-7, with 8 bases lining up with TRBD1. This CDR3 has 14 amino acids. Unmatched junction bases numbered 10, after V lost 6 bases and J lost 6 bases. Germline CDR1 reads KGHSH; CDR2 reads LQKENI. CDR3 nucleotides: TGTGCCAGCTCCGCGACAGGGGACTCGGGCGAGCAGTACTTC. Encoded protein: CASSATGDSGEQYF.

CDR3 residues: CASSLIGWDRPYEQYF. The CDR3 DNA follows: TGTGCCAGCAGTTTAATTGGCTGGGACAGACCCTACGAGCAGTACTTC. The rearrangement uses TRBV28 and TRBJ2-7; 7 bases match TRBD1. CDR3 length: 16 amino acids. Germline trimming cut 2 bases from V and 2 bases from J; bases unmatched to any gene: 9. Looked up from germline, CDR1 is MDHEN and CDR2 is SYDVKM.

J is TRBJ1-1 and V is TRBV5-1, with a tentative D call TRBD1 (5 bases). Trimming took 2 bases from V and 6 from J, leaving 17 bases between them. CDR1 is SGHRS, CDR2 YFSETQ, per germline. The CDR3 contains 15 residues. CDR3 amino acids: CASSFDGRGKPEAFF. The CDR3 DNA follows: TGCGCCAGCAGCTTTGACGGTAGGGGAAAACCTGAAGCTTTCTTT.

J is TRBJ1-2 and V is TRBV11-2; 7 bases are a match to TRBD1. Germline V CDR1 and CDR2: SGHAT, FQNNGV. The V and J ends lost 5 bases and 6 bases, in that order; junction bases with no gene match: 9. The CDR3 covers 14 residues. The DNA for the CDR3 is TGTGCCAGCAGCGGGACAGCGATCGGAGATGGCTACACCTTC. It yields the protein CASSGTAIGDGYTF.